A single sample gave rise to the 19 T cell receptor beta chains below, sequenced in a study of blood T cells in healthy people across ages (dated by TCRdb to the mid-2010s). Libraries were made using 5' RACE. The sample was run on an Illumina HiSeq 2500. A second PCR of about 6 to 11 cycles was performed with a sample-barcoded 5' primer and a J-beta primer mix. Using fastp trimming at Q25 and MiXCR clonotype assembly, TCRdb reanalyzed the public sequencing data and kept in-frame beta chains. Each entry is one CDR3 protein sequence, shown with its most common DNA and genes. This sample comprises some 320,000 distinct CDR3 sequences, roughly 27% of them detected only once. 29% of the sample rests with the top ten. Source material: blood. Every receptor here comes from a woman aged 65 to 85 in good health.

V is TRBV27 and J is TRBJ2-3; the D is unclear. The CDR3 has 15 amino acids. CDR1 and CDR2 from the germline V gene are MNHEY and SMNVEV (reference sequence). Trimming cost V 0 bases and J 5 bases, with 12 bases left between them. The CDR3 coding sequence is TGTGCCAGCAGTTTATCTTCCAACCCCGGAGATACGCAGTATTTT. It translates to CASSLSSNPGDTQYF.

V and J are TRBV20-1 and TRBJ1-5; D gene unclear. CDR1 DFQATT and CDR2 SNEGSKA come from the germline V gene (reference sequence). V was shortened by 7 bases and J by 7 bases, with 20 bases between the two germline ends. The CDR3 contains 14 residues. The DNA of the CDR3 is TGCAGTGTTCCGCCCCGCGCAGGTACCCAGCCCCAGCATTTT. Protein: CSVPPRAGTQPQHF.

This sequence joins TRBV7-2 and TRBJ2-1, with D unclear. The germline CDR1 and CDR2 sequences are SGHTA and FQGNSA. This CDR3 spans 14 amino acids. Trimming shortened V by 4 bases and J by 3 bases, and 10 bases separated the two germline ends. The CDR3, as DNA: TGTGCCAGCAGCTCTCGGACGGGCTACAATGAGCAGTTCTTC. This codes for CASSSRTGYNEQFF.

This clonotype came up a few times. The V gene is TRBV7-2, the J gene TRBJ2-3; the D is unclear. Trimming took off 1 base at V and 5 bases at J, with 4 bases between the two ends. The CDR3 consists of 12 residues. Per the germline V gene, CDR1 is SGHTA and CDR2 is FQGNSA. This CDR3 reads CASSLVGDTQYF. The DNA for the CDR3 is TGTGCCAGCAGCTTAGTGGGAGATACGCAGTATTTT.

The chain joins TRBV20-1 to TRBJ2-5, with D perhaps TRBD2 (5 bases). The end of the DNA is better explained by TRBJ2-1, so the J call may be wrong. Germline V CDR1 and CDR2: DFQATT, SNEGSKA (reference sequence). The CDR3 totals 12 residues. As DNA, the CDR3 is TGCAGTGCGACTAAGCAGAACAATGAGCAGTTCTTC. Amino acids: CSATKQNNEQFF.

The V call is TRBV28, the J call TRBJ2-7, with D perhaps assigned TRBD1 or TRBD2 (5 bases each). CDR1 MDHEN and CDR2 SYDVKM come from the germline V gene. V dropped 10 bases and J dropped 6 bases, with 25 bases sitting between them. CDR3 length: 15 residues. CDR3 coding DNA: TGTGCCACCACCGAGGGACCGGGGACCACTTTCGAGCAGTACTTC. Amino acids: CATTEGPGTTFEQYF.

J is TRBJ2-1 and V is TRBV4-3, with a possible D match to TRBD2 (6 bases). The V gene lost 0 bases and the J gene lost 7 bases, with 16 bases spanning the gap. CDR1 LGHNA and CDR2 YSLEER come from the germline V gene. There are 16 residues in the CDR3. CDR3 sequence (DNA): TGCGCCAGCAGCCAAGATGTGGGGGAGGTCTGGAATGAGCAGTTCTTC. Protein sequence: CASSQDVGEVWNEQFF.

This clonotype has a handful of counts. This sequence joins TRBV7-8 and TRBJ1-5; a possible D gene is TRBD1 (5 bases). V shed 5 bases and J shed 5 bases, with 10 bases lying between them. This CDR3 is 13 amino acids long. The germline V gene has CDR1 SGHVS and CDR2 FQNEAQ. The CDR3 DNA follows: TGTGCCAGCAGCCGCCTCAGGGATCAGCCCCAGCATTTT. Protein sequence: CASSRLRDQPQHF.

The V and J genes are TRBV6-1 and TRBJ2-5; TRBD1 agrees at 7 bases. Per germline, CDR1 MNHNS and CDR2 SASEGT. The CDR3 consists of 17 residues. The trim removed 5 bases at V and 2 bases at J, leaving 14 bases unmatched. The CDR3 nucleotides read TGTGCCAGCAGTCCTGGGGTCTTCGGACAGGATCAAGAGACCCAGTACTTC. This sequence encodes CASSPGVFGQDQETQYF.

J is TRBJ1-1 and V is TRBV25-1, with D uncertain. Trimming took off 3 bases at V and 0 bases at J, with 14 bases between the two ends. Germline CDR1 reads MGHDK; CDR2 reads SYGVNS. The CDR3 length is 16 residues. The CDR3 bases are TGTGCCAGCAGTGAGGCTGACTGGAACATGAACACTGAAGCTTTCTTT. It codes for CASSEADWNMNTEAFF. Complete variable domain (other parts from reference TRBV25-1 and TRBJ1-1): EADIYQTPRYLVIGTGKKITLECSQTMGHDKMYWYQQDPGMELHLIHYSYGVNSTEKGDLSSESTVSRIRTEHFPLTLESARPSHTSQYLCASSEADWNMNTEAFFGQGTRLTVV.

The gene calls are TRBV20-1 and TRBJ2-3; 7 bases are shared with TRBD2. V lost 8 bases, J lost 2 bases, and 4 bases stayed unmatched. The V gene's germline CDR1 is DFQATT and CDR2 SNEGSKA (reference sequence). This CDR3 is 12 amino acids long. DNA of the CDR3: TGCAGTCGTGCGGGAGTCACAGATACGCAGTATTTT. Amino acids: CSRAGVTDTQYF.

This clonotype has a single count. The rearrangement uses TRBV6-2 or TRBV6-3 and TRBJ1-2; D gene unclear. V lost 5 bases and J lost 2, with 24 bases in between. Germline V lookup: CDR1 MNHEY, CDR2 SVGEGT. The CDR3 is made up of 18 amino acids. DNA for the CDR3: TGTGCCAGCAGTAACCCAGTAATGCGGCAGAGAGACAACTATGGCTACACCTTC. Residues: CASSNPVMRQRDNYGYTF.

The rearrangement joins TRBV7-2 to TRBJ2-5; no clear D. The CDR3 extends over 13 amino acids. Germline-derived CDR1 and CDR2 are SGHTA and FQGNSA. The V and J ends lost 5 bases and 6 bases respectively, with 13 bases between them. CDR3 region: CASSRGELKTQYF. The CDR3 region has the DNA TGTGCCAGCAGCCGAGGAGAATTGAAGACCCAGTACTTC. Using reference TRBV7-2 and TRBJ2-5 for the parts outside the CDR3, the full variable domain is GAGVSQSPSNKVTEKGKDVELRCDPISGHTALYWYRQSLGQGLEFLIYFQGNSAPDKSGLPSDRFSAERTGGSVSTLTIQRTQQEDSAVYLCASSRGELKTQYFGPGTRLLVL.

The rearrangement uses TRBV6-1 and TRBJ1-2, with D possibly matching TRBD1 (5 bases). The germline gives CDR1 MNHNS, CDR2 SASEGT. Trimming cost V 5 bases and J 7 bases, with 8 bases left between them. The CDR3 totals 11 residues. The CDR3 region has the DNA TGTGCCAGCAGTTATAGGGGTGGCTACACCTTC. As protein: CASSYRGGYTF.

This clonotype was recorded at least ten times. The chain carries TRBV15 and TRBJ2-7, with 7 bases aligning to TRBD1. The germline CDR1 and CDR2 sequences are LNHNV and YYDKDF (reference sequence). The CDR3 is 13 residues long. Trimming cost V 0 bases and J 9 bases; bases outside gene matches: 5. The CDR3 spells CATSREKTGRQYF. The CDR3 coding sequence is TGTGCCACCAGCAGAGAGAAGACAGGGCGGCAGTACTTC.

The chain has TRBV29-1 and TRBJ2-3, with 9 bases lining up with TRBD2. This CDR3 has 15 amino acids. V shed 6 bases and J 6 bases; nucleotides not matched to a gene: 13. Germline V gene data show CDR1 as SQVTM and CDR2 as ANQGSEA. The CDR3 bases are TGCAGCGTCGACCCGACTAGCGGAGGAACGGATACGCAGTATTTT. Protein sequence: CSVDPTSGGTDTQYF.

This clonotype has more than one count but fewer than ten. This sequence joins TRBV29-1 and TRBJ2-5; D unresolved. The J call could be wrong; TRBJ2-1 is a better fit for the DNA end. This CDR3 comprises 11 residues. In germline, CDR1 is SQVTM, CDR2 ANQGSEA. Here the CDR3 reads CSVLRLWEQFF. In nucleotides, the CDR3 is TGCAGCGTTCTCCGTTTGTGGGAGCAGTTCTTC.

The table lists this clonotype with a few counts. V and J are TRBV6-4 and TRBJ2-7; 7 bases fit TRBD2. The trim removed 9 bases at V and 7 bases at J, leaving 9 bases unmatched. Germline V gene lookup returns CDR1 MRHNA and CDR2 SNTAGT. The length of the CDR3 is 12 residues. The CDR3 loop reads CARDGGAGEQYF. DNA for the CDR3: TGTGCCAGGGATGGGGGAGCGGGGGAGCAGTACTTC.

This chain links TRBV5-8 with TRBJ2-1; 8 bases are a match to TRBD1. This CDR3 region has 15 residues. In germline, CDR1 is SGHTS, CDR2 YDEGEE. V gave up 0 bases and J gave up 5 bases; unmatched junction bases: 4. CDR3 loop: CASSLAVQGDNEQFF. In DNA, the CDR3 is TGTGCCAGCAGCTTGGCCGTACAGGGGGACAATGAGCAGTTCTTC. Filled out from reference TRBV5-8 and TRBJ2-1, the complete variable domain reads EAGVTQSPTHLIKTRGQQATLRCSPISGHTSVYWYQQALGLGLQFLLWYDEGEERNRGNFPPRFSGRQFPNYSSELNVNALELEDSALYLCASSLAVQGDNEQFFGPGTRLTVL.